These 20 T cell receptor beta chains were all obtained from the same sample, sequenced in a study of T-cell reconstitution after alpha-beta-depleted transplantation in children. Unique molecular identifiers were built into the TCRbeta library. TCRdb redid the calling of the PCR reads with MiXCR, one entry per CDR3 protein. The sample holds some 500,000 distinct CDR3 sequences, 15% to 20% seen once. The sample in question was PBMCs from the stem cell graft donor, obtained from the stem cell graft. These TCRs come from a human donor who donated a stem cell graft to a child with acute lymphoblastic leukemia.

The rearrangement links TRBV5-1 to TRBJ2-4; TRBD1 agrees at 7 bases. The trim removed 0 bases at V and 5 bases at J, leaving 11 bases unmatched. The CDR3 loop spans 17 amino acids. The germline V gene encodes CDR1 SGHRS and CDR2 YFSETQ. Written as DNA, the CDR3 is TGCGCCAGCAGCTTGGATAGGGCAGGGGGTTCCCAAAACATTCAGTACTTC. Its translation: CASSLDRAGGSQNIQYF. The full variable domain, with the rest looked up from reference TRBV5-1 and TRBJ2-4, is KAGVTQTPRYLIKTRGQQVTLSCSPISGHRSVSWYQQTPGQGLQFLFEYFSETQRNKGNFPGRFSGRQFSNSRSEMNVSTLELGDSALYLCASSLDRAGGSQNIQYFGAGTRLSVL.

This clonotype has more than one count but fewer than ten. V usage is TRBV3-1 and J usage is TRBJ2-7; the D gene is possibly TRBD2 (5 bases). V lost 1 base to trimming and J lost 2 bases, with 12 bases between them. The CDR3 is 15 amino acids. The germline V gene encodes CDR1 LGHDT and CDR2 YNNKEL (reference sequence). The CDR3 loop reads CASSQAPSLTYEQYF. The CDR3 bases are TGTGCCAGCAGCCAAGCGCCTAGCCTTACCTACGAGCAGTACTTC.

This clonotype was detected a few times. The J gene is TRBJ2-7, the V gene TRBV29-1; possibly TRBD1 for D (6 bases). CDR3 size: 14 residues. Germline V lookup: CDR1 SQVTM, CDR2 ANQGSEA. Deletions cut 6 bases from V and 0 bases from J, with 15 bases between. DNA for the CDR3: TGCAGCGTGTCAGGACAGTCGAGCTCCTACGAGCAGTACTTC. It codes for CSVSGQSSSYEQYF.

The rearrangement links TRBV15 to TRBJ2-1; 10 bases line up with TRBD2. CDR1 and CDR2 from the germline V gene are LNHNV and YYDKDF (reference sequence). The CDR3 loop spans 16 amino acids. V was clipped by 8 bases and J by 6 bases; unmatched bases: 13. The CDR3 DNA reads TGTGCCACCGCACGGGTCCGGACTAGCGGCGTCAATGAGCAGTTCTTC. This gives the protein CATARVRTSGVNEQFF.

The chain uses TRBV7-6 and TRBJ1-1; no reliable D call. Trimming removed 3 bases from V and 3 bases from J, with 8 bases in between. CDR1 and CDR2 from the germline V gene are SGHVS and FNYEAQ. CDR3 length: 13 residues. The CDR3 reads CASSFVGDTEAFF. As DNA, the CDR3 is TGTGCCAGCAGCTTTGTCGGGGACACTGAAGCTTTCTTT.

V is TRBV11-2 and J is TRBJ2-7; D unclear. Per germline, CDR1 SGHAT and CDR2 FQNNGV. The CDR3 covers 10 residues. Between the trimmed V and J ends, which lost 0 bases and 7 bases, there was a span of 1 base. The CDR3 bases are TGTGCCAGCAGCTTAGAAGAGCAGTACTTC. Translating it yields CASSLEEQYF.

The chain joins TRBV30 to TRBJ2-4; D not certain. This CDR3 has 14 amino acids. Trimming removed 2 bases at V and 0 bases at J, with 8 bases between. The germline CDR1 and CDR2 sequences are GTSNPN and SVGIG (reference sequence). The CDR3 sequence: CAWSFALAKNIQYF. As DNA, the CDR3 is TGTGCCTGGAGTTTCGCCTTAGCCAAAAACATTCAGTACTTC.

This clonotype was seen many times. The chain employs TRBV29-1 and TRBJ2-7, with D hard to call. V was cut by 4 bases and J by 6 bases, with 16 bases left in between. Germline CDR1 reads SQVTM; CDR2 reads ANQGSEA. This CDR3 contains 13 residues. CDR3: CSVAVSRLSEQYF. CDR3 sequence (DNA): TGCAGCGTTGCGGTTAGCAGGCTTAGCGAGCAGTACTTC.

This sequence joins TRBV21-1 and TRBJ1-5; the table's D call TRBD1 went unverified against the DNA. TRBV21-1 has pseudogene status. The CDR3 totals 14 residues. The CDR3, as DNA: TGTGCCAGCAGCACTAACAACAGGGTTCAGCCCCAGCATTTT. Its protein is CASSTNNRVQPQHF.

The genes are TRBV11-2 and TRBJ2-7; D not certain. The CDR3 contains 9 residues. Germline values: CDR1 SGHAT, CDR2 FQNNGV. Trimming removed 5 bases from V and 13 bases from J, with 9 bases in between. The CDR3 region has the DNA TGTGCCAGCAGCCCAGACTTCTACTTC. It specifies CASSPDFYF.

This clonotype turned up a few times. V usage is TRBV6-1 and J usage is TRBJ1-2; D is unresolved. CDR1 is MNHNS, CDR2 SASEGT, per germline. The CDR3 is made up of 14 amino acids. V was pared by 5 bases and J by 4 bases, with 14 bases between. This CDR3 reads CASSTEEAPYGYTF. In nucleotides, the CDR3 is TGTGCCAGCAGTACGGAGGAGGCCCCCTATGGCTACACCTTC.

The rearrangement links TRBV5-1 to TRBJ2-1; D perhaps matches TRBD2 (5 bases). The V gene lost 4 bases and the J gene lost 5 bases, with 13 bases spanning the gap. Germline assignment: CDR1 SGHRS and CDR2 YFSETQ. The CDR3 is 14 residues long. CDR3 nucleotides: TGCGCCAGCAGCCCCGGAGGAGCACACAATGAGCAGTTCTTC. Its protein is CASSPGGAHNEQFF.

The chain carries TRBV5-6 and TRBJ1-4, with TRBD1 as a possible D gene (6 bases). Per germline, CDR1 SGHDT and CDR2 YYEEEE. Trimming took off 4 bases at V and 7 bases at J, with 17 bases between the two ends. The CDR3 is 15 amino acids. The DNA for the CDR3 is TGTGCCAGCAGCCCGACGGGGGCCGGTGGTGAAAAACTGTTTTTT. This translates into CASSPTGAGGEKLFF.

This clonotype was observed a few times. CDR3 protein: CASRGTDPYEQYF. The CDR3 DNA reads as TGTGCCAGCAGAGGGACAGACCCCTACGAGCAGTACTTC. The rearrangement uses TRBV7-9 and TRBJ2-7, with 7 positions matching TRBD1. The CDR3 is made up of 13 amino acids. CDR1 and CDR2 from the germline V gene are SEHNR and FQNEAQ (reference sequence). J gave up 2 bases and V 6 bases, and 4 bases lay outside the gene matches.

This sequence joins TRBV3-1 and TRBJ2-5; D remains ambiguous. Between the trimmed V and J ends, which lost 5 bases and 0 bases, there was a span of 7 bases. Germline V gene sequence: CDR1 LGHDT, CDR2 YNNKEL (reference sequence). This CDR3 is built from 13 residues. CDR3 DNA sequence: TGTGCCAGCAGCTCCGACTACCAAGAGACCCAGTACTTC. Protein: CASSSDYQETQYF.

The chain couples TRBV15 to TRBJ2-4; D remains ambiguous. V gave up 3 bases and J gave up 8 bases, with 8 bases separating them. Per germline, CDR1 LNHNV and CDR2 YYDKDF (reference sequence). This CDR3 spans 12 amino acids. CDR3 bases: TGTGCCACCAGCAGTCTCGGAGACATTCAGTACTTC. It yields the protein CATSSLGDIQYF.

The chain joins TRBV29-1 to TRBJ2-7, with D possibly matching TRBD1 (6 bases). Germline CDR1 is SQVTM and CDR2 is ANQGSEA. V shed 6 bases and J shed 1 base, with 10 bases lying between them. The CDR3 spans 12 residues. DNA of the CDR3: TGCAGCGTACTACAGGGATCCTACGAGCAGTACTTC. As protein: CSVLQGSYEQYF.

The chain joins TRBV5-1 to TRBJ1-1; D possibly corresponds to TRBD1 (5 bases). The CDR3 contains 14 residues. CDR1 is SGHRS, CDR2 YFSETQ, per germline. V gave up 4 bases and J gave up 4 bases, with 14 bases separating them. The DNA of the CDR3 is TGCGCCAGCAGCCATAGGGGCCGCGGCACTGAAGCTTTCTTT. The encoded protein is CASSHRGRGTEAFF.

This clonotype was found a few times. This chain joins TRBV9 and TRBJ1-1, with no clear D. Germline V gene data show CDR1 as SGDLS and CDR2 as YYNGEE. Trimming removed 3 bases at V and 0 bases at J, with 9 bases between. The CDR3 has 14 residues. CDR3 sequence: CASSASPMNTEAFF. CDR3 DNA sequence: TGTGCCAGCAGCGCCTCACCTATGAACACTGAAGCTTTCTTT.

This clonotype has only a few counts. The rearrangement uses TRBV29-1 and TRBJ1-3; D is unresolved. V gave up 1 base and J gave up 3 bases, with 10 bases separating them. Germline-derived CDR1 and CDR2 are SQVTM and ANQGSEA. The CDR3 runs 14 residues. The CDR3: CSVEVYGRGNTIYF. The CDR3 DNA sequence: TGCAGCGTTGAAGTCTATGGGCGTGGAAACACCATATATTTT.